What follows are 13 T cell receptor beta chains derived from one specimen sequenced in a study of T-cell memory formation after mild COVID-19. MiXCR, run by TCRdb on the 5' RACE reads, gives a single entry per CDR3 protein. The sample has about 470,000 distinct CDR3 sequences; roughly 25% are singletons. The sequenced material came from PBMCs or a T cell subset sorted from them (not recorded which). The receptors were gathered from an adult woman who had mild COVID-19 (a few samples of this study predate the infection). Cell type and time point are not known.

The sample holds a few counts of this clonotype. The chain is built from TRBV6-2 or TRBV6-3 and TRBJ2-1; 8 nucleotides agree with TRBD2. CDR1 and CDR2 from the germline V gene are MNHEY and SVGEGT. This CDR3 comprises 17 residues. V lost 7 bases to trimming and J lost 0 bases; unmatched junction nucleotides: 11. The CDR3 bases are TGTGCCAGCAAAGGTGCCCAGAGCGGGAGCTCCTACAATGAGCAGTTCTTC. It codes for CASKGAQSGSSYNEQFF.

The V call is TRBV24-1, the J call TRBJ1-2, with TRBD1 matching over 10 bases. In germline, CDR1 is KGHDR, CDR2 SFDVKD. CDR3 length: 15 residues. The V and J ends lost 3 bases and 7 bases, in that order; junction bases with no gene match: 7. The CDR3, as DNA: TGTGCCACCAGTGATCCGGGACAGGGGCTGTCTGGCTACACCTTC. Translated: CATSDPGQGLSGYTF.

In its sample, this clonotype was seen a few times. The CDR3: CASSQDLFRRGSSYNEQFF. The CDR3 DNA follows: TGCGCCAGCAGCCAAGATCTATTCCGGCGGGGGAGCTCCTACAATGAGCAGTTCTTC. The genes are TRBV4-1 and TRBJ2-1; TRBD2 aligns across 7 bases. CDR3 length: 19 residues. J lost 0 bases, V lost 0 bases, and 11 bases had no gene match. Germline V gives CDR1 MGHRA, CDR2 YSYEKL.

CDR3 loop: CATSDPSAPDTQYF. The CDR3 nucleotides are TGTGCCACCAGTGATCCATCGGCGCCAGATACGCAGTATTTT. The chain employs TRBV24-1 and TRBJ2-3; no clear D gene. This CDR3 has 14 amino acids. Trimming left V 3 bases short and J 4 bases short, with 10 bases between. Germline V gene lookup returns CDR1 KGHDR and CDR2 SFDVKD.

This clonotype was counted only a few times. J is TRBJ1-1 and V is TRBV20-1; no definite D call. V lost 7 bases, J lost 0 bases, and 9 bases lay in between. The CDR3 spans 12 residues. Germline V lookup: CDR1 DFQATT, CDR2 SNEGSKA (reference sequence). The DNA of the CDR3 is TGCAGTGTCCCCGGCCTGAACACTGAAGCTTTCTTT. This gives the protein CSVPGLNTEAFF.

This clonotype has ten or more counts. The V call is TRBV19, the J call TRBJ2-2; D is perhaps TRBD1 (6 bases). Trimming shortened V by 5 bases and J by 1 base, and 11 bases separated the two germline ends. CDR3 length: 15 amino acids. Per germline, CDR1 LNHDA and CDR2 SQIVND (reference sequence). The DNA for the CDR3 is TGTGCCAGTAGTTATGAGGGACAGAACACCGGGGAGCTGTTTTTT. It translates to CASSYEGQNTGELFF. Filled out from reference TRBV19 and TRBJ2-2, the complete variable domain reads DGGITQSPKYLFRKEGQNVTLSCEQNLNHDAMYWYRQDPGQGLRLIYYSQIVNDFQKGDIAEGYSVSREKKESFPLTVTSAQKNPTAFYLCASSYEGQNTGELFFGEGSRLTVL.

This clonotype was picked up a small number of times. This sequence joins TRBV6-5 and TRBJ1-4; D possibly corresponds to TRBD1 (6 bases). The CDR3 runs to 15 residues. V lost 6 bases and J lost 8, with 19 bases in between. The germline V gene encodes CDR1 MNHEY and CDR2 SVGAGI. In DNA form, the CDR3 reads TGTGCCAGCAGGGCAACAGGGCCGGGAGAGGAAAAACTGTTTTTT. Amino acid sequence: CASRATGPGEEKLFF.

This clonotype was seen only a few times. The rearrangement links TRBV11-2 to TRBJ1-5; 10 positions agree with TRBD1. This CDR3 is built from 14 residues. Germline lookup yields CDR1 SGHAT and CDR2 FQNNGV. The V gene end was trimmed by 4 bases and the J gene end by 6 bases; junction bases not matched to a gene: 3. The CDR3 here is CASSSRTGGQPQHF. CDR3 in DNA: TGTGCCAGCAGCTCTAGGACAGGGGGTCAGCCCCAGCATTTT.

This chain connects TRBV11-3 to TRBJ2-1; D call uncertain. Trimming removed 2 bases from V and 10 bases from J, with 12 bases in between. The CDR3 length is 13 residues. Germline loops: CDR1 SGHNT, CDR2 YENEEA. For the CDR3, the DNA is TGTGCCAGCAGCTTACGGGCCTCGGACGAGCAGTTCTTC. Translated, it gives CASSLRASDEQFF.

V and J are TRBV6-4 and TRBJ2-3, with 8 bases aligning to TRBD2. J was trimmed by 2 bases and V by 5 bases; bases with no gene match: 3. The germline V gene encodes CDR1 MRHNA and CDR2 SNTAGT. There are 14 residues in the CDR3. The CDR3 is CASSQGLDTDTQYF. The DNA of the CDR3 is TGTGCCAGCAGTCAGGGACTAGACACAGATACGCAGTATTTT.

The CDR3 DNA sequence: TGTGCCAGCAGTTTAATAGGGGTGGAAGCTTTCTTT. Residues: CASSLIGVEAFF. The V call is TRBV12-3 or TRBV12-4, the J call TRBJ1-1; the D gene is possibly TRBD1 (5 bases). The CDR3 spans 12 residues. Trimming removed 2 bases at V and 8 bases at J, with 9 bases between.

The chain couples TRBV18 to TRBJ2-3; D gene uncertain. The CDR3 consists of 14 residues. The germline gives CDR1 KGHSH, CDR2 LQKENI. Trimming took 3 bases from V and 3 from J, leaving 10 bases between them. CDR3 residues: CASSPLQGTDTQYF. In nucleotides, the CDR3 is TGTGCCAGCTCACCGCTGCAAGGAACAGATACGCAGTATTTT.

This chain links TRBV5-1 with TRBJ1-6; perhaps TRBD1 as D (5 bases). Germline CDR1 SGHRS, CDR2 YFSETQ. Trimming removed 4 bases from V and 10 bases from J, with 18 bases in between. There are 15 residues in the CDR3. The CDR3 loop is CASSPGGGYGSPLHF. The CDR3 nucleotides read TGCGCCAGCAGCCCCGGCGGGGGGTATGGATCACCCCTCCACTTT.